This entry concerns a single T cell receptor beta chain. This clone was found a few times. Its binding antigen is unknown. No much larger clonotype is one base removed from it; base qualities were not supplied. The germline V gene (reference sequence) specifies SGHNT as CDR1 and YYREEE as CDR2. From the cysteine up to the phenylalanine, the CDR3 has a length of 18 residues. Only the CDR3 DNA stays, 54 bases, in frame from base 1. Between the V and J ends, shortened by 4 bases and 0 bases respectively, the junction contains 21 bases. A single peripheral blood draw of around 100 mL on average was collected from each donor into heparinised tubes. A BD FACSAria II and a panel including CD45RO, CCR7, CD25, CD127, CD95 and CD27 were used to sort naive, central memory, regulatory and stem cell-like memory CD4+ T cells. All sorted populations exceeded 95% purity. Right away, PBMCs were isolated by Lymphoprep density gradient centrifugation and were stained directly, with no culture step. To minimize batch effects, samples were stained and sorted in pairs, one healthy donor with one patient per experiment.

These data belong to a study of beta chain features in type 1 diabetes (dated by TCRdb to the late 2010s). With respect to the entire study: No differences in mean age, gender distribution, total cell number or subset yield were found between patients and healthy donors. A total of about 100,000,000 sorted cells were examined across all samples, and RNA yield correlated strongly with the number of cells per subset. The study compared TCRB repertoires of sorted circulating CD4+ T cell subsets between recently diagnosed type 1 diabetes patients and matched healthy donors. Whereas all 30 or so donors provided naive and central memory subsets, regulatory and stem cell-like memory subsets were isolated from just 8 patients and roughly 8 healthy donors. What the work shows at the level of the full study, not this receptor alone: Because the HLA sub-analyses included only small numbers of individuals, any influence of HLA type on TCRB rearrangement was left unresolved. Because cDNA rather than genomic DNA was sequenced, highly expressing activated cells could have been over-represented, although no difference in activation and CD3 levels was found between groups. At VDJ recombination sites, type 1 diabetes patients had fewer insertions and more deleted nucleotides, which implies abnormalities in thymic rearrangement. A moderate but significant shortening of TCRB CDR3 length was observed in type 1 diabetes patients in all four CD4+ subsets. Shorter templates might be favored by PCR, yet because patient and control samples were amplified and corrected together, any such skew would affect both groups equally. Naive, central memory and regulatory TCRB repertoires appeared to be more similar among patients than among healthy donors.

All of the isolated RNA was reverse transcribed with the High Capacity cDNA Reverse Transcription Kit, so expressed TCRB transcripts were sequenced. Deep immunoSEQ sequencing was applied to naive, central memory and regulatory T cell samples, giving an average of around 4 million total reads per sample. Sorted cells were lysed in RLT buffer, and RNA was extracted using DNase-treated RNeasy Micro or Mini kits according to cell number. Each cell subset was processed on its own to prevent cross-contamination, while patient and healthy donor samples were processed together. The immunoSEQ multiplex PCR was used to amplify TCRB sequences from cDNA, yielding 87-bp fragments that span the CDR3 region. Sequencing of the amplicons was performed on the Illumina HiSeq platform. Per the source publication's procedure: PCR bias was corrected computationally using synthetic template baselines, and reads within Hamming distance 2 were collapsed, with unmergeable singletons discarded. By aligning reads against IMGT, V, D and J genes, CDR3 length, and insertions or deletions at six rearrangement sites were assigned. Clonotype counts were normalized to sorted cell number within each subset before computing true diversity and Gini coefficients with the tcR R package. The overlap coefficient, calculated on TCRB nucleotide sequences, was used to quantify repertoire sharing. As stored in TCRdb, this immuneACCESS dataset retains in-frame rearrangements with V and J assigned. A fraction of the clones does not appear; measured against another copy, unresolved V genes explain less than half of the discrepancy, and the remainder lacks a known reason. D and trimming were read from the DNA, whereas the V and J calls and clone size are those reported in that table. The sample table shows about 320,000 clones, and approximately 14% are seen once. Around 7% of the sample is in the top ten clones.

What was sequenced was central memory CD4+ T cells from blood. The origin of this receptor is a man under 40 in good health. The sequence links TRBV5-4 to TRBJ2-3; too little of a D gene remains to name it. The DNA sequence follows: TGTGCCAGCAGCCCTCGGTCTCTCATGGGGTTTAGCACAGATACGCAGTATTTT. Translated, it gives CASSPRSLMGFSTDTQYF.